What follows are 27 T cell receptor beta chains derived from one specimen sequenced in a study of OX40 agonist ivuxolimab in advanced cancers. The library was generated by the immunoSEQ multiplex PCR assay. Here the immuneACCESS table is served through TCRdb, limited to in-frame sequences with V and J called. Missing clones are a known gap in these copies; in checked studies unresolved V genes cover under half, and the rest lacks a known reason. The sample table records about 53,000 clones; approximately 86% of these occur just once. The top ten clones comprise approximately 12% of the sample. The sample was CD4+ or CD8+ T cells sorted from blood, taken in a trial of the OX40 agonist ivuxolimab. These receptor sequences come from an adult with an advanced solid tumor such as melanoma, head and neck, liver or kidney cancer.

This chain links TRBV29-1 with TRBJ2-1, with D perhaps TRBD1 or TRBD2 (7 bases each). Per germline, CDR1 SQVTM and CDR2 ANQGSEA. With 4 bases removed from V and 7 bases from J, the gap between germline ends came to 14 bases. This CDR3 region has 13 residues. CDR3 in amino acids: CSVGQGGGNEQFF. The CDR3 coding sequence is TGCAGCGTTGGTCAGGGGGGAGGGAATGAGCAGTTCTTC.

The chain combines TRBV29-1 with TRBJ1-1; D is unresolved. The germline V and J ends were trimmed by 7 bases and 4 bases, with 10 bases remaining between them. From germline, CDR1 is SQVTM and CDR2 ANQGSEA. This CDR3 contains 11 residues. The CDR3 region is CSAGWSTEAFF. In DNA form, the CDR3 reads TGCAGCGCTGGGTGGAGCACTGAAGCTTTCTTT.

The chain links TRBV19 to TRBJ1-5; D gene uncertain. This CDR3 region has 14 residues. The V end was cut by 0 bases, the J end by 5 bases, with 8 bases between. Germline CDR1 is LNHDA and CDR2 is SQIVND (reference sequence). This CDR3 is CASSIDLPDQPQHF. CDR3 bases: TGTGCCAGTAGTATAGACCTTCCCGATCAGCCCCAGCATTTT. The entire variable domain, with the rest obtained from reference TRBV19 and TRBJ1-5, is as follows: DGGITQSPKYLFRKEGQNVTLSCEQNLNHDAMYWYRQDPGQGLRLIYYSQIVNDFQKGDIAEGYSVSREKKESFPLTVTSAQKNPTAFYLCASSIDLPDQPQHFGDGTRLSIL.

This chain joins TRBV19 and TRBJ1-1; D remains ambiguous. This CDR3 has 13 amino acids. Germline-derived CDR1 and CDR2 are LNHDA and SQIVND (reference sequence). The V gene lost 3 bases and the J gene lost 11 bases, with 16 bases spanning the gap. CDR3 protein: CASSIRRIGLAFF. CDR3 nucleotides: TGTGCCAGTAGTATTCGGCGCATCGGTCTGGCTTTCTTT.

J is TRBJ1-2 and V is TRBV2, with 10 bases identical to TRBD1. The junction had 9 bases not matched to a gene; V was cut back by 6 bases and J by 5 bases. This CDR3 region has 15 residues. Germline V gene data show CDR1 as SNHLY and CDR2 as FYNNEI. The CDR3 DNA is TGTGCCAGCAGCCCTGACAGGGGGCAGGAGTATGGCTACACCTTC. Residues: CASSPDRGQEYGYTF. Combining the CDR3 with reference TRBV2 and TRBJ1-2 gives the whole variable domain EPEVTQTPSHQVTQMGQEVILRCVPISNHLYFYWYRQILGQKVEFLVSFYNNEISEKSEIFDDQFSVERPDGSNFTLKIRSTKLEDSAMYFCASSPDRGQEYGYTFGSGTRLTVV.

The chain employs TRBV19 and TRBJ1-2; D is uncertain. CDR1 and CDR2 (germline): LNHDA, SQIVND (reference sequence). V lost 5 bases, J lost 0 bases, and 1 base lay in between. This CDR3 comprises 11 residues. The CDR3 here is CASSANYGYTF. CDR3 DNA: TGTGCCAGTAGTGCTAACTATGGCTACACCTTC.

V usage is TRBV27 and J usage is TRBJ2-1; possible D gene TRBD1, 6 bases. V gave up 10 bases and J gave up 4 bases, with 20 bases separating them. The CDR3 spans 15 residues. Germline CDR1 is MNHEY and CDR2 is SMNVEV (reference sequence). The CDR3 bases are TGTGCCACCCGGGGCGGCAGGGGCTTTTACAATGAGCAGTTCTTC. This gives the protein CATRGGRGFYNEQFF.

CDR3 bases: TGTGCCAGCAGCGGGACGGGAGGCACTGAAGCTTTCTTT. Protein product: CASSGTGGTEAFF. The chain links TRBV9 to TRBJ1-1; unclear D gene. CDR1 SGDLS and CDR2 YYNGEE come from the germline V gene. V lost 3 bases, J lost 4 bases, and 10 bases lay in between. This CDR3 contains 13 residues.

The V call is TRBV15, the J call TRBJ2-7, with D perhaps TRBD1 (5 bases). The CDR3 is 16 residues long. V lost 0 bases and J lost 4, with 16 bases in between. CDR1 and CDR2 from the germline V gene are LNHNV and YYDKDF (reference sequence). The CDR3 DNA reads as TGTGCCACCAGCAGAGACCCCTGGACATCGAATTACGAGCAGTACTTC. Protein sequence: CATSRDPWTSNYEQYF.

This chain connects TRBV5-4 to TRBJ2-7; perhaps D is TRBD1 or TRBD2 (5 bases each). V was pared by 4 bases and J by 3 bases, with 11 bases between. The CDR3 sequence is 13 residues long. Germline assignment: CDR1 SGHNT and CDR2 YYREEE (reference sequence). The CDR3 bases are TGTGCCAGCAGCCGGGACCGAAACTACGAGCAGTACTTC. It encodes CASSRDRNYEQYF.

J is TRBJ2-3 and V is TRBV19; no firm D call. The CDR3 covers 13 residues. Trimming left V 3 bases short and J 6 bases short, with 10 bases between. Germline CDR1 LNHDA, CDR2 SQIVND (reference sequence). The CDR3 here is CASSIPYLDTQYF. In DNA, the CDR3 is TGTGCCAGTAGTATCCCTTACCTGGATACGCAGTATTTT.

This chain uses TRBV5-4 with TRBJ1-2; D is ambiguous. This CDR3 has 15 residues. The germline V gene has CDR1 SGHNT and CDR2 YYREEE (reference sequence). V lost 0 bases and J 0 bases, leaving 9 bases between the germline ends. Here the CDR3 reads CASSLAVGANYGYTF. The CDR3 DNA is TGTGCCAGCAGCTTGGCCGTCGGGGCTAACTATGGCTACACCTTC.

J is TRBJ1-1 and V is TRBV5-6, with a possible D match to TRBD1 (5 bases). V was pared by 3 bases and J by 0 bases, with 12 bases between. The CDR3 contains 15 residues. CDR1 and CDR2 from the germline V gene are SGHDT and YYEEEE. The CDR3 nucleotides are TGTGCCAGCAGCTGGAGCGGACACTTGAACACTGAAGCTTTCTTT. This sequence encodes CASSWSGHLNTEAFF.

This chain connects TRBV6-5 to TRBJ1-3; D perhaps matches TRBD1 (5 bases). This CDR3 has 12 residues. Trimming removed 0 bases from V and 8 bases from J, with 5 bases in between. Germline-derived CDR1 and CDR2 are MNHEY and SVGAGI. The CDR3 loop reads CASSYSGDTIYF. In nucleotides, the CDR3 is TGTGCCAGCAGTTACTCGGGGGACACCATATATTTT.

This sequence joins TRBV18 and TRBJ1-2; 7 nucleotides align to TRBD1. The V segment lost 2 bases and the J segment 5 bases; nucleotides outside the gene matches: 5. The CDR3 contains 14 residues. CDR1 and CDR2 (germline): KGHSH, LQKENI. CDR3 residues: CASSPTGEVYGYTF. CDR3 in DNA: TGTGCCAGCTCACCAACAGGGGAGGTGTATGGCTACACCTTC. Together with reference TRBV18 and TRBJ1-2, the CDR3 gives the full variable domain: NAGVMQNPRHLVRRRGQEARLRCSPMKGHSHVYWYRQLPEEGLKFMVYLQKENIIDESGMPKERFSAEFPKEGPSILRIQQVVRGDSAAYFCASSPTGEVYGYTFGSGTRLTVV.

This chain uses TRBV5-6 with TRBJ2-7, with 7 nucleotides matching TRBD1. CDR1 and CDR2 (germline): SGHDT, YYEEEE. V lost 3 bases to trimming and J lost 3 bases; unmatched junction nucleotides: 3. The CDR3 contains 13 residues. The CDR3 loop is CASSSDRFYEQYV. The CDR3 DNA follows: TGTGCCAGCAGCTCGGACAGGTTCTACGAGCAGTACGTC.

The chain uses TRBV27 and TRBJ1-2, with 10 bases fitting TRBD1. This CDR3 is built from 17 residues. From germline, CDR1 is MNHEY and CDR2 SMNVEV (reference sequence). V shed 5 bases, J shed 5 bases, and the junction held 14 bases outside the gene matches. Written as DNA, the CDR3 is TGTGCCAGCAGTGCAGGACAGGGGGATCTTTATTGGTATGGCTACACCTTC. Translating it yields CASSAGQGDLYWYGYTF.

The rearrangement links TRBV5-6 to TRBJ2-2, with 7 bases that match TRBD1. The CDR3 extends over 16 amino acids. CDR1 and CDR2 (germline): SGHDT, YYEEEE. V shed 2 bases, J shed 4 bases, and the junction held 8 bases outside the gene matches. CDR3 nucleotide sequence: TGTGCCAGCAGCTTATATCCGGGACAGCGCACCGGGGAGCTGTTTTTT. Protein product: CASSLYPGQRTGELFF.

CDR3 loop: CASIGLGNYDLYEQYF. CDR3 coding DNA: TGTGCCAGCATTGGCTTAGGTAATTACGACCTTTACGAGCAGTACTTC. This sequence joins TRBV28 and TRBJ2-5, with unresolved D. The J call may be wrong; the DNA end is better matched by TRBJ2-7. Germline CDR1 MDHEN, CDR2 SYDVKM. CDR3 length equals 16 residues.

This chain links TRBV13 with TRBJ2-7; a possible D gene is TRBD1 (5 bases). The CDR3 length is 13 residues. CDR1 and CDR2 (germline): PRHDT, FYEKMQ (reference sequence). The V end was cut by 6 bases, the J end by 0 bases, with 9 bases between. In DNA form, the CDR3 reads TGTGCCAGCAGAGGGGATAGCTCCTACGAGCAGTACTTC. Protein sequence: CASRGDSSYEQYF.

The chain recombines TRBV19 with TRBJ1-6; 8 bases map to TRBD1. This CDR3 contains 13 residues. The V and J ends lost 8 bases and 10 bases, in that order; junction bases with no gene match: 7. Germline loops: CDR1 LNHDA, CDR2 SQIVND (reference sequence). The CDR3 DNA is TGTGCCAGTCAGCAGGGGGCTCAGTCACCCCTCCACTTT. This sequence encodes CASQQGAQSPLHF.

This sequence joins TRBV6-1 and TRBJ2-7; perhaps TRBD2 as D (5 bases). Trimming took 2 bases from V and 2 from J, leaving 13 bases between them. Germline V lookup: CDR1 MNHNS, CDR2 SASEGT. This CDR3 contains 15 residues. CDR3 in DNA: TGTGCCAGCAGTGAATACCCTCTGGAGGCCTACGAGCAGTACGTC. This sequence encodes CASSEYPLEAYEQYV.

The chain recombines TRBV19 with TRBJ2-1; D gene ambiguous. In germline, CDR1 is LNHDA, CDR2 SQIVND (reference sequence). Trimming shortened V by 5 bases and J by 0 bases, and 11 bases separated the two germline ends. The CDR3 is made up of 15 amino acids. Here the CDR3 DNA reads TGTGCCAGTAGTTTCGACGTCAGCTCCTACAATGAGCAGTTCTTC. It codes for CASSFDVSSYNEQFF. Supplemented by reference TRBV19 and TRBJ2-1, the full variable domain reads DGGITQSPKYLFRKEGQNVTLSCEQNLNHDAMYWYRQDPGQGLRLIYYSQIVNDFQKGDIAEGYSVSREKKESFPLTVTSAQKNPTAFYLCASSFDVSSYNEQFFGPGTRLTVL.

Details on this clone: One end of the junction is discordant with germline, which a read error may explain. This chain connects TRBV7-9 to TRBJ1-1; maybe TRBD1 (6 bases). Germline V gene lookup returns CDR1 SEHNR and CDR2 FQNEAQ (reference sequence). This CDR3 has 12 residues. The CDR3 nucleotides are TGTGCCAGCAGATTAGGGGGTCCTGAAGCTTTCTTT. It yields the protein CASRLGGPEAFF.

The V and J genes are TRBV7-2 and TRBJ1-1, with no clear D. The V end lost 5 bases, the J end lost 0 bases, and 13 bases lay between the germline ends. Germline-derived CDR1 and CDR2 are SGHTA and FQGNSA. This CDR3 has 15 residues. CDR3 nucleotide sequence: TGTGCCAGCAGCCGTAGCGGTGGAATGAACACTGAAGCTTTCTTT. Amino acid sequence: CASSRSGGMNTEAFF.

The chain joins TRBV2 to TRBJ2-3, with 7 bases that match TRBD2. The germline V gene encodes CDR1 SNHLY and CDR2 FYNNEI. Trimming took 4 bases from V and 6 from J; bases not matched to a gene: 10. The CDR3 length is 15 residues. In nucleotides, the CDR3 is TGTGCCAGCAGTGGTCTTAGCGGGCCGGGGGATACGCAGTATTTT. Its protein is CASSGLSGPGDTQYF.

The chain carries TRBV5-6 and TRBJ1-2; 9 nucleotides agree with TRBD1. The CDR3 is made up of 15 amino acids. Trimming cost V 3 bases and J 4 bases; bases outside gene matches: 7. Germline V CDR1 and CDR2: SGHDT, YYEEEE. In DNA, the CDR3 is TGTGCCAGCAGCTCCACAGGGGGCGTCCTCTATGGCTACACCTTC. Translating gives CASSSTGGVLYGYTF.